Presented here are 10 T cell receptor beta chains from one specimen sequenced in a study of beta chain bispecific antibodies for T cell cancers. Study-wide points: The leukemia cells, rather than normal T cells, gave most of the targeted TRBV signal.

Expansion lasted 2 to 4 days, with either anti-CD3 antibody OKT3 or CD3/CD28 beads. From the 5' RACE reads, TCRdb called clonotypes with MiXCR, one entry per CDR3 protein. There are 20,000 to 25,000 distinct CDR3 sequences in the sample; roughly 2.6% occur only once, and more than 30% lies in the top ten. No cognate antigen is known for these TCRs. The sequenced sample was healthy donor T cells cultured with leukemia cells. The receptors derive from a human donor in good health. Some clones in this sample may be carry-over from other donors' samples.

In its sample, this clonotype was seen many times. The rearrangement uses TRBV5-6 and TRBJ1-3; tentative D call: TRBD1 (6 bases). Germline V gene lookup returns CDR1 SGHDT and CDR2 YYEEEE. Trimming took 1 base from V and 3 from J, leaving 17 bases between them. This CDR3 spans 17 amino acids. In DNA, the CDR3 is TGTGCCAGCAGCTTGTTTCAGCCAGGGGTGCGTGGAAACACCATATATTTT. Residues: CASSLFQPGVRGNTIYF.

This clonotype was detected many times. The rearrangement joins TRBV10-3 to TRBJ2-5; D perhaps matches TRBD2 (6 bases). The CDR3 is 14 residues long. The germline V and J ends were trimmed by 6 bases and 5 bases, with 16 bases remaining between them. Germline CDR1 reads ENHRY; CDR2 reads SYGVKD. CDR3 nucleotide sequence: TGTGCCATCAGGATCCGGGGGTCTCGGGAGACCCAGTACTTC. Protein sequence: CAIRIRGSRETQYF.

This clonotype was seen repeatedly, ten times or more. The V gene is TRBV19, the J gene TRBJ2-7; D not resolved. Germline CDR1 reads LNHDA; CDR2 reads SQIVND (reference sequence). V was clipped by 4 bases and J by 3 bases, with 10 bases between them. The CDR3 consists of 13 residues. The DNA for the CDR3 is TGTGCCAGTAGTACTGGCGCGTTCTACGAGCAGTACTTC. Translated, it gives CASSTGAFYEQYF.

This clonotype rates as medium-sized. This chain links TRBV20-1 with TRBJ2-5, with 8 positions matching TRBD1. CDR1 and CDR2 (germline): DFQATT, SNEGSKA (reference sequence). This CDR3 has 15 amino acids. The V segment lost 6 bases and the J segment 5 bases; nucleotides outside the gene matches: 14. CDR3 amino acids: CSAPGPDRVGETQYF. The CDR3 DNA sequence: TGCAGTGCCCCGGGCCCGGACAGGGTCGGGGAGACCCAGTACTTC.

This clonotype was recorded at least ten times. This chain connects TRBV20-1 to TRBJ2-7; unclear D gene. V lost 1 base and J 0 bases, leaving 7 bases between the germline ends. The CDR3 consists of 13 residues. CDR1 is DFQATT and CDR2 is SNEGSKA in the germline V gene (reference sequence). CDR3 sequence: CSARVGASYEQYF. The CDR3 DNA sequence: TGCAGTGCTAGAGTGGGTGCCTCCTACGAGCAGTACTTC.

In this sample, this clonotype turned up many times. The J gene is TRBJ2-5, the V gene TRBV4-2, with TRBD2 identical over 7 bases. Trimming at V came to 5 bases and at J to 2 bases, leaving 2 bases not matched to a gene. CDR1 and CDR2 (germline): LGHNA, YNFKEQ. This CDR3 has 13 residues. DNA for the CDR3: TGTGCCAGCAGCGAGGGACTACAAGAGACCCAGTACTTC. Protein sequence: CASSEGLQETQYF.

This clonotype was detected ten times or more. The chain employs TRBV6-5 and TRBJ1-1, with a weak D call TRBD1 (5 bases). Germline lookup yields CDR1 MNHEY and CDR2 SVGAGI. The CDR3 has 16 residues. V was shortened by 4 bases and J by 0 bases, with 15 bases between the two germline ends. CDR3 sequence: CASSSTRTTMNTEAFF. CDR3 DNA sequence: TGTGCCAGCAGTTCCACGCGGACAACTATGAACACTGAAGCTTTCTTT.

The chain combines TRBV14 with TRBJ1-2; unclear D gene. Trimming shortened V by 3 bases and J by 2 bases, and 7 bases separated the two germline ends. This CDR3 comprises 13 residues. Germline V gene sequence: CDR1 SGHDN, CDR2 FVKESK. CDR3 amino acids: CASSHSRNYGYTF. The CDR3 DNA reads as TGTGCCAGCAGCCATAGTCGGAACTATGGCTACACCTTC.

J is TRBJ1-2 and V is TRBV5-1, with D unclear. CDR1 is SGHRS and CDR2 is YFSETQ in the germline V gene. The V end was cut by 4 bases, the J end by 0 bases, with 13 bases between. There are 15 residues in the CDR3. This CDR3 is CASSLLRNTNYGYTF. The DNA for the CDR3 is TGCGCCAGCAGCCTGCTCAGGAATACTAACTATGGCTACACCTTC.

There are many counts of this clonotype. The chain carries TRBV6-5 and TRBJ1-2; D not resolved. V was pared by 5 bases and J by 5 bases, with 6 bases between. Germline V gives CDR1 MNHEY, CDR2 SVGAGI. The CDR3 has 11 amino acids. As DNA, the CDR3 is TGTGCCAGCAGTAATGGATATGGCTACACCTTC. It translates to CASSNGYGYTF.